This entry is about one T cell receptor beta chain. The antigen remains unidentified. This sample is drawn from a study of T cell responses to AZD1222 COVID-19 vaccine. The ends lost 0 bases at V and 5 bases at J; junction bases unmatched: 4. The CDR3 is 15 amino acids. CDR1 is PRHDT, CDR2 FYEKMQ, per germline (reference sequence). The method was immunoSEQ multiplex PCR; TCRdb's version includes in-frame clones alone and lacks a portion of them. The sample has 110,000 to 150,000 clones, just under 95% seen once. General study points: Seropositive status at baseline applied to only five or six AZD1222 recipients. Spike-specific TCR breadth and depth both grew after two AZD1222 doses.

This receptor was taken from an adult who had recovered from COVID-19. Sequenced here: peripheral blood, sampled after recovery from COVID-19. The gene calls are TRBV13 and TRBJ2-1, with 7 bases that match TRBD2. CDR3 sequence: CASSLGAGVHNEQFF. CDR3 coding DNA: TGTGCCAGCAGCTTAGGGGCGGGAGTCCACAATGAGCAGTTCTTC.